This TCR beta chain was sequenced during a study of shared clonotypes between healthy human individuals. Study context: CD4 naive and CD4 memory each took three plates per donor, while CD8 naive took two and CD8 memory one.

This clone was observed once. The antigen is not known. In the original processing: ImmunoSEQ sequences covered only the junction and lacked quality scores; filtering therefore differed. Assay used: immunoSEQ multiplex PCR; TCRdb lists only in-frame clones, some missing. That table gives V, J and clone size, and the DNA gave D and trimming. The sample includes about 1,500,000 clones, roughly 97% of them seen just once. Germline V gives CDR1 WSHSY, CDR2 SAAADI. V was clipped by 4 bases and J by 2 bases; unmatched bases: 10. The length of the CDR3 is 16 residues. Study-wide results and limits: Estimated richness values were generally larger in naive subsets than in memory subsets. Sharing across four donors was highest in naive CD4 (around 5%) and lowest in memory CD8 (roughly 0.4%).

The sample comprised naive CD4+ T cells sorted from blood. Indicated subset: CD45RA+ positively selected. The rearrangement links TRBV10-2 to TRBJ2-5, with 7 bases aligning to TRBD1. This clonotype was obtained from a man aged 25 to 40 in good health. As DNA, the CDR3 is TGCGCCAGCAGTGGACCGGGACAGCGACCTCAAGAGACCCAGTACTTC. It encodes CASSGPGQRPQETQYF.